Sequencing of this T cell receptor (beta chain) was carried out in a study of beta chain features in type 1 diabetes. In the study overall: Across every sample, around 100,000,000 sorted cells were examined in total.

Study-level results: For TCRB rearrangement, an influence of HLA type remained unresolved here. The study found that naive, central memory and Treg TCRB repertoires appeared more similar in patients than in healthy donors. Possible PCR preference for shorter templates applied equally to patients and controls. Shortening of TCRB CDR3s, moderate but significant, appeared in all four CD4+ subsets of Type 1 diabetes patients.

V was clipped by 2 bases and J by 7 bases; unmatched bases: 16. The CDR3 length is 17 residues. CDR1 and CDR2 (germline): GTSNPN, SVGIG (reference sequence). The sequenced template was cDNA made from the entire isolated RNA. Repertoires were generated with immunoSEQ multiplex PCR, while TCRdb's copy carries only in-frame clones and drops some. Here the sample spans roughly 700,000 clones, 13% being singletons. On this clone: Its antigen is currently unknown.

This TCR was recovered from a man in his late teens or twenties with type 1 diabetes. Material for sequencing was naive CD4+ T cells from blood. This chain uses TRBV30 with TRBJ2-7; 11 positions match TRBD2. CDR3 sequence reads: CAWSPRRDSGGAWEQYF. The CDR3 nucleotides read TGTGCCTGGAGTCCCCGGCGGGATAGCGGGGGGGCGTGGGAGCAGTACTTC.